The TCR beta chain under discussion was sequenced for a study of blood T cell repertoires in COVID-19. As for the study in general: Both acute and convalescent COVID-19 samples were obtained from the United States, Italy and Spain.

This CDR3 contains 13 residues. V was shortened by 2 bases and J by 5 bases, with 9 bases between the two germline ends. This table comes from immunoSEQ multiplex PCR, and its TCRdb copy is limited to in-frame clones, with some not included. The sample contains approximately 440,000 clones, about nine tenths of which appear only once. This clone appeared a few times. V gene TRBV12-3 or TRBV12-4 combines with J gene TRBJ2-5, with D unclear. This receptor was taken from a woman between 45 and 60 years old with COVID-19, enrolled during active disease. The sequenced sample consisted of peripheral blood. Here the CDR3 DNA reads TGTGCCAGCAGTTTAACATCCGGGGAGACCCAGTACTTC. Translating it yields CASSLTSGETQYF.